This T cell receptor beta chain was identified in a study of cytomegalovirus exposure and HLA in healthy donors. CDR1 is SGHTS and CDR2 is YDEGEE in the germline V gene. The trim removed 4 bases at V and 3 bases at J, leaving 7 bases unmatched. CDR3 length: 15 amino acids. Primers: 60 Vbeta forward and 13 Jbeta reverse. Libraries were prepared by immunoSEQ multiplex PCR; TCRdb keeps only in-frame clonotypes and omits some of them. This table has about 120,000 clones, around four fifths appearing once. The specimen was PBMCs. The source of this sequence is a male donor in good health and CMV-seropositive. The chain has TRBV5-8 and TRBJ1-5; TRBD1 matches at 7 bases. CDR3 sequence: CASSGGGTVNQPQHF. As DNA, the CDR3 is TGTGCCAGCAGCGGAGGGGGGACAGTCAATCAGCCCCAGCATTTT.